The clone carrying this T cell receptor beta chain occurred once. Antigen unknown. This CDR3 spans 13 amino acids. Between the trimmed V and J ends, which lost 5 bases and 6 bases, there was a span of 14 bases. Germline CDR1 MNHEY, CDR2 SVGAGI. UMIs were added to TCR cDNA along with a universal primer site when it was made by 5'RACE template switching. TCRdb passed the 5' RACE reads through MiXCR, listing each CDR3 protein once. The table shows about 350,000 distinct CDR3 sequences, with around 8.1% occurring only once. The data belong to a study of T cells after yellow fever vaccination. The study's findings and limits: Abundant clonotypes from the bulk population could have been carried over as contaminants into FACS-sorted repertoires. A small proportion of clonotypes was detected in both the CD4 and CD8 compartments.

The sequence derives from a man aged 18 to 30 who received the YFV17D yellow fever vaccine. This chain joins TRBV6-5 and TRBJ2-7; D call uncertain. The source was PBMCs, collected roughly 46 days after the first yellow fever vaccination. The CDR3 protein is CASSNPSASEQYF. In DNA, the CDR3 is TGTGCCAGCAGTAACCCCTCGGCGTCCGAGCAGTACTTC.